This TCR beta chain was obtained from a study of blood T cell repertoires in COVID-19. Across the study: COVID-19 samples, acute and convalescent, were from the United States, Italy and Spain. T cells, B-cell-depleted T cells, or PBMCs provided the cDNA or gDNA that served as material.

In the original processing: Reference gene primers were amplified, and this amplification served to estimate nucleated cell counts. The method was immunoSEQ multiplex PCR; TCRdb's version includes in-frame clones alone and lacks a portion of them. V, J and clone size are those of that table, while D and trimming were read from the DNA. The sample holds over 250,000 clones, 65% to 90% seen once. The CDR3 totals 12 residues. V shed 3 bases and J 8 bases; nucleotides not matched to a gene: 4. Germline V gene sequence: CDR1 SGDLS, CDR2 YYNGEE. This clone was found a few times. Material for sequencing was peripheral blood. The receptor's source is a human donor in a cohort sampled during active COVID-19. The chain recombines TRBV9 with TRBJ1-1; TRBD1 matches 7 bases. This CDR3 is CASSAYRGEAFF. The CDR3, as DNA: TGTGCCAGCAGCGCCTACAGGGGCGAAGCTTTCTTT. The full variable domain, in which reference TRBV9 and TRBJ1-1 provide the parts outside the CDR3, is DSGVTQTPKHLITATGQRVTLRCSPRSGDLSVYWYQQSLDQGLQFLIQYYNGEERAKGNILERFSAQQFPDLHSELNLSSLELGDSALYFCASSAYRGEAFFGQGTRLTVV.